The rows below give T cell receptor beta chains drawn from one sample of a study of regulatory T cells in long-lasting Graves disease. TCRdb passed the multiplex PCR reads through MiXCR, listing each CDR3 protein once. The sample consists of a few hundred thousand distinct CDR3 sequences, 20% to 30% of them appearing once. The specimen comprised peripheral blood mononuclear cells (PBMCs), sampled when the disease was refractory, from a patient treated with antithyroid drugs. The receptors derive from a female donor with Graves disease. Each CDR3 is given with its conserved first and last residue. The order of the fields is J gene, CDR3 length, V gene, CDR3 protein.

J: TRBJ2-1; length: 16; V: TRBV5-1; CDR3: CASSYTSGRAANEQFF
J: TRBJ2-2; length: 14; V: TRBV19; CDR3: CASRTRRNTGELFF
J: TRBJ2-4; length: 15; V: TRBV7-2; CDR3: CASSLGLGTGDIQYF
J: TRBJ1-4; length: 14; V: TRBV6-1; CDR3: CASSRGDLSEKLFF
J: TRBJ2-1; length: 15; V: TRBV2; CDR3: CASSAASGSGNEQFF
J: TRBJ2-2; length: 18; V: TRBV2; CDR3: CASRFRRPGQGSTGELFF
J: TRBJ1-1; length: 16; V: TRBV12-3/TRBV12-4; CDR3: CASSWGRGINETEAFF
J: TRBJ2-4; length: 13; V: TRBV6-2/TRBV6-3; CDR3: CASSETAKNIQYF
J: TRBJ2-2; length: 16; V: TRBV7-9; CDR3: CASSPGLAGATGELFF
J: TRBJ2-2; length: 16; V: TRBV12-3/TRBV12-4; CDR3: CASSESRVVHTGELFF
J: TRBJ1-6; length: 13; V: TRBV12-3/TRBV12-4; CDR3: CASSPQYNSPLHF
J: TRBJ1-2; length: 14; V: TRBV6-1; CDR3: CASRVDVAVYGYTF
J: TRBJ1-5; length: 14; V: TRBV6-1; CDR3: CASRGQELGQPQHF
J: TRBJ1-2; length: 12; V: TRBV6-1; CDR3: CASSEINYGYTF
J: TRBJ2-7; length: 19; V: TRBV6-9; CDR3: CASSYFGLAGSRGSYEQYF
J: TRBJ1-2; length: 13; V: TRBV14; CDR3: CASSPTGAGGYTF
J: TRBJ2-2; length: 17; V: TRBV7-8; CDR3: CASTNYGAGGNTGELFF
J: TRBJ2-4; length: 13; V: TRBV3-1; CDR3: CASSQGHFGIQYF
J: TRBJ1-4; length: 20; V: TRBV5-1; CDR3: CASSLASVSRGFPTNEKLFF
J: TRBJ1-6; length: 14; V: TRBV28; CDR3: CASSQGQGDSPLHF
J: TRBJ2-3; length: 15; V: TRBV28; CDR3: CASSLGGAGTDTQYF
J: TRBJ1-2; length: 13; V: TRBV19; CDR3: CASSLRQLYGYTF
J: TRBJ1-1; length: 15; V: TRBV5-4; CDR3: CASSPGQGRMTEAFF
J: TRBJ1-5; length: 13; V: TRBV24-1; CDR3: CATSDQGYQPQHF
J: TRBJ1-1; length: 13; V: TRBV12-3/TRBV12-4; CDR3: CASSLRSNTEAFF
J: TRBJ1-1; length: 14; V: TRBV20-1; CDR3: CSARGQIMNTEAFF
J: TRBJ1-3; length: 11; V: TRBV6-2/TRBV6-3; CDR3: CASREENTIYF
J: TRBJ2-7; length: 15; V: TRBV28; CDR3: CASTLLAGASYEQYF
J: TRBJ2-7; length: 15; V: TRBV29-1; CDR3: CSVENVGQSSYEQYF
J: TRBJ1-6; length: 13; V: TRBV29-1; CDR3: CSVEEHSGSPLHF
J: TRBJ1-5; length: 17; V: TRBV27; CDR3: CASSLVDPTLGNQPQHF
J: TRBJ1-1; length: 13; V: TRBV29-1; CDR3: CSVRGRMNTEAFF
J: TRBJ2-1; length: 12; V: TRBV13; CDR3: CASSLGLREQFF
J: TRBJ2-2; length: 17; V: TRBV6-5; CDR3: CASSYSGVSANTGELFF
J: TRBJ2-7; length: 15; V: TRBV7-8; CDR3: CASSLALGSSYEQYF
J: TRBJ2-5; length: 14; V: TRBV18; CDR3: CASSPSGIKETQYF
J: TRBJ1-2; length: 14; V: TRBV19; CDR3: CATSNEQGNYGYTF
J: TRBJ1-5; length: 19; V: TRBV28; CDR3: CASSLVRGRKLIGNQPQHF
J: TRBJ2-7; length: 13; V: TRBV20-1; CDR3: CSAIPGNAYEQYF
J: TRBJ2-7; length: 11; V: TRBV6-2/TRBV6-3; CDR3: CASRRGYEQYF